These 2 T cell receptor beta chains were sequenced from one sample in a study of tumor-infiltrating lymphocytes in primary liver carcinoma. Total RNA (about 500 ng) served as template for TCR beta cDNA synthesis primed by a constant-region primer. Nested multiplex PCR, run for three rounds with slightly modified ARM-PCR, yielded TCR beta libraries. The study ran its first two PCR rounds for about 11 cycles each, using TRBV1-TRBV30 forward primers and a C-beta reverse primer. In TCRdb, the multiplex PCR reads were re-called with MiXCR into one record per CDR3 protein. This sample has about 350,000 distinct CDR3 sequences, with 65% found just once. Both blood RNA, taken from unsorted whole blood, and germline DNA were extracted. Sequenced material: peripheral blood. These receptors were taken from a man aged 35-49 years with primary liver carcinoma and hepatitis B virus infection.

The chain recombines TRBV11-2 with TRBJ2-2; tentatively, D is TRBD1 or TRBD2 (5 bases each). Trimming cost V 1 base and J 17 bases, with 29 bases left between them. The germline gives CDR1 SGHAT, CDR2 FQNNGV. The CDR3 consists of 17 residues. The CDR3 loop is CASSLVRTLRGTRDLFF. The CDR3 DNA reads as TGTGCCAGCAGCTTAGTTAGGACACTACGGGGCACCCGGGATCTTTTTTTT.

The V and J genes are TRBV19 and TRBJ1-5; a possible D gene is TRBD1 (6 bases). CDR1 and CDR2 from the germline V gene are LNHDA and SQIVND (reference sequence). The CDR3 is 14 residues long. The V end lost 6 bases, the J end lost 6 bases, and 15 bases lay between the germline ends. CDR3 amino acids: CASRSDRSGQPQHF. In DNA form, the CDR3 reads TGTGCCAGTAGGAGTGACAGGTCTGGTCAGCCCCAGCATTTT.